The clone carrying this TCR beta chain was seen repeatedly, ten times or more. This sample was included in a study of tumor and adjacent non-tumor tissue in lung cancer. RNA was extracted from bulk tissue without any cell sorting. This non-tumor lung sample came from over 3 cm beyond the tumor edge. TCRbeta libraries were built with three rounds of nested PCR, modified from ARM-PCR. Via MiXCR, TCRdb re-called the multiplex PCR reads, giving one row per CDR3 protein. The sample carries 75,000 to 80,000 distinct CDR3 sequences, 76% recorded once. Trimming shortened V by 11 bases and J by 3 bases, and 8 bases separated the two germline ends. The CDR3 has 10 amino acids. From germline, CDR1 is SEHNR and CDR2 FQNEAQ (reference sequence).

The sequencing input was distant non-tumor lung tissue. This receptor was taken from a man between 65 and 85 years old with non-small cell lung cancer. The chain uses TRBV7-9 and TRBJ2-7; TRBD2 is a possible D gene (5 bases). CDR3 DNA: TGTGCCTCGGGGTTCTACGAGCAGTACTTC. Residues: CASGFYEQYF.